Presented here are 26 T cell receptor beta chains from one specimen sequenced in a study of blood T cells in healthy people across ages. The use of a sample-barcoded 5' primer and a J-beta primer mix characterized a second PCR of roughly 6 to 11 cycles. MiXCR, run by TCRdb on the 5' RACE reads, gives a single entry per CDR3 protein. This table holds roughly 1.9 million distinct CDR3 sequences, about two fifths found once. The specimen was blood. The receptors were gathered from a human donor in good health.

The V call is TRBV12-3 or TRBV12-4, the J call TRBJ1-5, with D perhaps matching TRBD1 (5 bases). V shed 5 bases and J shed 7 bases, with 15 bases lying between them. This CDR3 is 14 amino acids long. The CDR3 loop reads CASSPLISGQPQHF. CDR3 DNA: TGTGCCAGCAGTCCTTTAATTTCAGGGCAGCCCCAGCATTTT.

This clonotype occurred a few times. The chain links TRBV20-1 to TRBJ1-1; D is uncertain. Germline values: CDR1 DFQATT, CDR2 SNEGSKA (reference sequence). The CDR3 totals 14 residues. Trimming took off 3 bases at V and 4 bases at J, with 15 bases between the two ends. The CDR3 coding sequence is TGCAGTGCTAGCCCTCAGTGGAGGGCCACTGAAGCTTTCTTT. Protein sequence: CSASPQWRATEAFF.

The chain is built from TRBV6-6 and TRBJ2-5; D gene unclear. Looked up from germline, CDR1 is MNHNY and CDR2 is SVGAGI (reference sequence). V lost 5 bases and J lost 0, with 10 bases in between. This CDR3 is built from 14 residues. The CDR3 DNA follows: TGTGCCAGCAGTCCCAAGAGTAACCAAGAGACCCAGTACTTC. Its protein is CASSPKSNQETQYF.

The chain recombines TRBV20-1 with TRBJ1-2; TRBD1 might be the D (6 bases). Germline lookup yields CDR1 DFQATT and CDR2 SNEGSKA (reference sequence). V was clipped by 3 bases and J by 3 bases, with 11 bases between them. The CDR3 spans 13 residues. CDR3 DNA sequence: TGCAGTGCTAGCCCGGGGGCGGACTATGGCTACACCTTC. Translated, it gives CSASPGADYGYTF.

V gene TRBV4-2 combines with J gene TRBJ1-4; tentatively, D is TRBD1 (5 bases). In germline, CDR1 is LGHNA, CDR2 YNFKEQ. V lost 8 bases and J 8 bases, leaving 18 bases between the germline ends. The CDR3 has 14 amino acids. Here the CDR3 reads CASGSGTDFEKLFF. DNA of the CDR3: TGTGCCAGCGGATCCGGGACCGATTTCGAAAAACTGTTTTTT.

V is TRBV6-1 and J is TRBJ2-2, with 7 bases lining up with TRBD2. The CDR3 covers 14 residues. In germline, CDR1 is MNHNS, CDR2 SASEGT. Trimming took 7 bases from V and 2 from J; bases not matched to a gene: 4. The CDR3 DNA reads TGTGCCAGCATCTGGGGGGGAAACACCGGGGAGCTGTTTTTT. It specifies CASIWGGNTGELFF.

This clonotype was detected a few times. The CDR3: CASSASGGRNIQYF. Here the CDR3 DNA reads TGTGCCAGCAGCGCCTCTGGCGGGAGGAACATTCAGTACTTC. The gene calls are TRBV7-3 and TRBJ2-4; TRBD2 matches at 8 bases. The CDR3 contains 14 residues. The germline gives CDR1 SGHTA, CDR2 FQGTGA. Trimming at V came to 5 bases and at J to 7 bases, leaving 7 bases not matched to a gene. The full variable domain, rest sourced from reference TRBV7-3 and TRBJ2-4, is GAGVSQTPSNKVTEKGKYVELRCDPISGHTALYWYRQSLGQGPEFLIYFQGTGAADDSGLPNDRFFAVRPEGSVSTLKIQRTERGDSAVYLCASSASGGRNIQYFGAGTRLSVL.

The chain uses TRBV12-3 or TRBV12-4 and TRBJ1-2; D unresolved. The CDR3 consists of 13 residues. V lost 5 bases to trimming and J lost 4 bases, with 11 bases between them. The CDR3 protein is CASSPNGGYGYTF. The DNA for the CDR3 is TGTGCCAGCAGTCCCAATGGTGGCTATGGCTACACCTTC.

A note on this clonotype: An end of the junction does not agree with germline; a read error may underlie this. The gene calls are TRBV19 and TRBJ2-7, with a weak D call TRBD1 (6 bases). The V gene's germline CDR1 is LNHDA and CDR2 SQIVND (reference sequence). CDR3 size: 14 residues. The CDR3: CTSTYTGMAYEQYF. The CDR3 nucleotides are TGTACCAGTACCTATACAGGGATGGCCTACGAGCAGTACTTC.

The chain carries TRBV7-9 and TRBJ1-2; no clear D gene. Germline assignment: CDR1 SEHNR and CDR2 FQNEAQ (reference sequence). The CDR3 totals 15 residues. V was pared by 1 base and J by 5 bases, with 14 bases between. The CDR3 nucleotides are TGTGCCAGCAGCTTAGATGGCCTACACACGTATGGCTACACCTTC. It is translated as CASSLDGLHTYGYTF.

In this sample, this clonotype turned up a few times. This chain joins TRBV28 and TRBJ2-5; 10 bases line up with TRBD2. The CDR3 covers 16 residues. Germline CDR1 is MDHEN and CDR2 is SYDVKM. Trimming took 5 bases from V and 0 from J; bases not matched to a gene: 6. The CDR3 DNA sequence: TGTGCCAGCAGTCTGTATAGCGGGGGGTACCAAGAGACCCAGTACTTC. Translating gives CASSLYSGGYQETQYF.

This chain connects TRBV29-1 to TRBJ2-5; 9 nucleotides align to TRBD1. The CDR3 consists of 14 residues. Germline assignment: CDR1 SQVTM and CDR2 ANQGSEA. Trimming removed 6 bases from V and 4 bases from J; junction bases left unmatched: 9. Here the CDR3 reads CSVAVTGGGETQYF. The CDR3, as DNA: TGCAGCGTGGCGGTCACAGGGGGCGGAGAGACCCAGTACTTC.

This chain uses TRBV9 with TRBJ2-6, with D maybe TRBD1 (5 bases). Germline V gene sequence: CDR1 SGDLS, CDR2 YYNGEE. With 2 bases removed from V and 0 bases from J, the gap between germline ends came to 12 bases. This CDR3 has 17 residues. The DNA for the CDR3 is TGTGCCAGCAGCGTTGGGGCATTCAGCTCTGGGGCCAACGTCCTGACTTTC. Protein sequence: CASSVGAFSSGANVLTF.

This clonotype was observed a few times. This sequence joins TRBV5-1 and TRBJ1-6; D not resolved. CDR3 size: 16 residues. Germline values: CDR1 SGHRS, CDR2 YFSETQ. V dropped 0 bases and J dropped 10 bases, with 17 bases sitting between them. This CDR3 reads CASSLVLPRMGSPLHF. CDR3 nucleotide sequence: TGCGCCAGCAGCTTGGTTCTGCCCAGGATGGGATCACCCCTCCACTTT.

The chain employs TRBV21-1 and TRBJ2-1; no check of the table's D call, TRBD1, against the DNA was made. TRBV21-1 is tagged as a pseudogene. The CDR3 has 15 amino acids. The CDR3 protein is CTSSPRQGLYNEQFF. The DNA for the CDR3 is TGTACCAGCAGCCCCAGACAGGGACTCTACAATGAGCAGTTCTTC.

There are a few counts of this clonotype. The gene calls are TRBV7-8 and TRBJ1-1; D is unresolved. Germline V CDR1 and CDR2: SGHVS, FQNEAQ. This CDR3 is built from 16 residues. The germline V and J ends were trimmed by 7 bases and 0 bases, with 18 bases remaining between them. The CDR3 is CASTTLRAPMNTEAFF. The CDR3 nucleotides read TGTGCCAGCACCACCCTCCGGGCGCCCATGAACACTGAAGCTTTCTTT.

This clonotype occurred a few times. The DNA is left out, because the CDR3 cannot be placed on it with certainty; the CDR3 is given as TCRdb lists it. The rearrangement links TRBV12-3 or TRBV12-4 to TRBJ1-4; the table's TRBD1 call for D was not verified on the DNA. 17 amino acids form the CDR3, both terminal residues included. The CDR3 sequence is CASSTSGQGAVNEKLFF.

With respect to this clonotype: An end of the junction differs from the germline gene, which may be a read error. This chain joins TRBV25-1 and TRBJ2-1; D unclear. This CDR3 is built from 11 residues. From germline, CDR1 is MGHDK and CDR2 SYGVNS. CDR3 sequence reads: CASRELDEQFF. CDR3 in DNA: TGTGCCAGCAGGGAATTAGATGAGCAGTTCTTC. Using reference TRBV25-1 and TRBJ2-1 for the parts outside the CDR3, the full variable domain is EADIYQTPRYLVIGTGKKITLECSQTMGHDKMYWYQQDPGMELHLIHYSYGVNSTEKGDLSSESTVSRIRTEHFPLTLESARPSHTSQYLCASRELDEQFFGPGTRLTVL.

V and J are TRBV18 and TRBJ1-2, with D maybe TRBD1 (5 bases). The CDR3 sequence is 15 residues long. Germline CDR1 is KGHSH and CDR2 is LQKENI. V was shortened by 0 bases and J by 5 bases, with 13 bases between the two germline ends. This CDR3 is CASSPPIGRAYGYTF. The CDR3 coding sequence is TGTGCCAGCTCACCACCGATAGGCAGGGCTTATGGCTACACCTTC.

This clonotype has a handful of counts. The junction shows a germline mismatch at one end, possibly a read error. The rearrangement links TRBV6-4 to TRBJ2-6; D is perhaps TRBD1 (6 bases). Germline V gene sequence: CDR1 MRHNA, CDR2 SNTAGT. This CDR3 is built from 17 residues. CDR3 nucleotides: TGTGCCGGCAGCCCACAGGGTCCCGTCTCTGGGGCCAACGTCCTGACTTTC. The encoded protein is CAGSPQGPVSGANVLTF.

This clonotype has a handful of counts. The V call is TRBV5-1, the J call TRBJ1-2; tentatively, D is TRBD1 (6 bases). The CDR3 loop spans 17 amino acids. CDR1 and CDR2 (germline): SGHRS, YFSETQ. V was clipped by 1 base and J by 1 base, with 17 bases between them. CDR3 residues: CASSLRGQGRNNYGYTF. The CDR3 nucleotides read TGCGCCAGCAGCTTGCGGGGGCAGGGCCGAAATAACTATGGCTACACCTTC.

This chain links TRBV5-1 with TRBJ1-1; D is possibly TRBD1 (6 bases). The germline V gene encodes CDR1 SGHRS and CDR2 YFSETQ. The CDR3 contains 14 residues. V lost 3 bases and J lost 0, with 9 bases in between. The CDR3 sequence is CASSWNRVNTEAFF. In nucleotides, the CDR3 is TGCGCCAGCAGCTGGAACAGGGTGAACACTGAAGCTTTCTTT.

This clonotype was seen more than once but under ten times. The chain employs TRBV7-3 and TRBJ1-2; perhaps TRBD1 as D (6 bases). Germline V CDR1 and CDR2: SGHTA, FQGTGA. This CDR3 has 14 residues. V dropped 4 bases and J dropped 7 bases, with 16 bases sitting between them. DNA for the CDR3: TGTGCCAGCAGCTATAAAACAGGGAGAGCTGGCTACACCTTC. This sequence encodes CASSYKTGRAGYTF.

Note on this clonotype: One end of the junction does not line up with germline, which may come from a read error. The V call is TRBV28, the J call TRBJ2-7; possible D gene TRBD2, 6 bases. Germline V gives CDR1 MDHEN, CDR2 SYDVKM. The CDR3 extends over 15 amino acids. The CDR3 loop is CAGRTTGTGTYEQYF. DNA of the CDR3: TGTGCCGGCAGAACCACCGGGACTGGCACCTACGAGCAGTACTTC.

The chain employs TRBV10-3 and TRBJ1-2; D gene unclear. V lost 3 bases, J lost 7 bases, and 12 bases lay in between. CDR3 size: 13 residues. CDR1 is ENHRY, CDR2 SYGVKD, per germline. CDR3 bases: TGTGCCATCAGTGATTGGGAATTAGGTGGCTACACCTTC. It yields the protein CAISDWELGGYTF.

This clonotype appeared a few times. The CDR3 nucleotides read TGTGCCACCAGCAGGGGGAGAAGCACAGATACGCAGTATTTT. Protein sequence: CATSRGRSTDTQYF. This chain links TRBV24-1 with TRBJ2-3; the match to TRBD1 covers 7 bases. Germline loops: CDR1 KGHDR, CDR2 SFDVKD. The CDR3 runs to 14 residues. V lost 7 bases, J lost 0 bases, and 3 bases stayed unmatched.